This TCR beta chain was captured in a study of blood T cells in healthy people across ages. Study overall: Capturing about one barcoded beta molecule per two T cells was achieved by template switching.

This clonotype has at least ten counts. Combining a sample-barcoded 5' primer with a J-beta primer mix, a second PCR ran for roughly 7 to 11 cycles. MiXCR, run by TCRdb on the 5' RACE reads, gives a single entry per CDR3 protein. This repertoire shows fewer than 750,000 distinct CDR3 sequences, around 52% found once; its top ten account for approximately 12%. The CDR3 extends over 15 amino acids. From germline, CDR1 is SGDLS and CDR2 YYNGEE. Trimming took 0 bases from V and 3 from J; bases not matched to a gene: 3. Sequenced material: blood. The genes are TRBV9 and TRBJ2-3, with TRBD2 matching over 8 bases. The TCR originated in a woman aged 80 or over in good health. CDR3 DNA: TGTGCCAGCAGCGTAGGGACTAGCAGGACAGATACGCAGTATTTT. Protein product: CASSVGTSRTDTQYF.